Listed here are 17 T cell receptor beta chains from one sample, sequenced in a study of technical replicates of blood from several donors. The protocol was immunoSEQ multiplex PCR, while the TCRdb copy is restricted to in-frame clones and leaves out a portion. The profile shows nearly 80,000 clones, approximately 91% of them singletons. The sample taken for sequencing was T cells isolated from PBMCs. Receptors originate from a human donor in good health.

This chain uses TRBV6-1 with TRBJ2-7, with a tentative D call TRBD1 (8 bases). V dropped 4 bases and J dropped 5 bases, with 15 bases sitting between them. The CDR3 contains 14 residues. Germline loops: CDR1 MNHNS, CDR2 SASEGT. CDR3 residues: CASSGGQGGHEQYF. The CDR3, as DNA: TGTGCCAGCAGTGGAGGACAGGGAGGGCACGAGCAGTACTTC.

This clone was counted once. The chain joins TRBV10-3 to TRBJ2-7, with unresolved D. The CDR3 spans 14 residues. The V gene lost 4 bases and the J gene lost 0 bases, with 10 bases spanning the gap. The V gene's germline CDR1 is ENHRY and CDR2 SYGVKD. The CDR3 DNA follows: TGTGCCATCAGTGCGCAGGCACACTCCTACGAGCAGTACTTC. It is translated as CAISAQAHSYEQYF.

This clone was counted once. This sequence joins TRBV6-1 and TRBJ1-5; D may be TRBD1 (5 bases). Trimming took 8 bases from V and 4 from J, leaving 9 bases between them. CDR3 length: 12 amino acids. In germline, CDR1 is MNHNS, CDR2 SASEGT. The CDR3 coding sequence is TGTGCCAGCTTAAGGGGAAATCAGCCCCAGCATTTT. Protein: CASLRGNQPQHF.

The chain recombines TRBV6-5 with TRBJ2-7; 11 nucleotides line up with TRBD2. The CDR3 is made up of 14 amino acids. Trimming removed 6 bases from V and 3 bases from J; junction bases left unmatched: 4. Germline-derived CDR1 and CDR2 are MNHEY and SVGAGI. CDR3 bases: TGTGCCAGCAGCTTACTAGCGGGAGTCTACGAGCAGTACTTC. This translates into CASSLLAGVYEQYF.

V usage is TRBV2 and J usage is TRBJ1-4; D may be TRBD1 (6 bases). V dropped 6 bases and J dropped 3 bases, with 17 bases sitting between them. The CDR3 covers 16 residues. Germline values: CDR1 SNHLY, CDR2 FYNNEI. The CDR3 DNA follows: TGTGCCAGCAGGGTTATCTCGACAGGATCTAATGAAAAACTGTTTTTT. It specifies CASRVISTGSNEKLFF.

CDR3 nucleotides: TGCGCCAGCAGCTTGGGACAGGGGGCTGGAAACACCATATATTTT. This codes for CASSLGQGAGNTIYF. V and J are TRBV5-1 and TRBJ1-3; 9 positions agree with TRBD1. The CDR3 consists of 15 residues. Germline V gene lookup returns CDR1 SGHRS and CDR2 YFSETQ. Trimming at V came to 0 bases and at J to 2 bases, leaving 0 bases not matched to a gene. Looking up the rest from reference TRBV5-1 and TRBJ1-3 gives the full variable domain: KAGVTQTPRYLIKTRGQQVTLSCSPISGHRSVSWYQQTPGQGLQFLFEYFSETQRNKGNFPGRFSGRQFSNSRSEMNVSTLELGDSALYLCASSLGQGAGNTIYFGEGSWLTVV.

The genes are TRBV5-1 and TRBJ2-7; 7 bases are shared with TRBD1. This CDR3 is 15 amino acids long. Losses at the gene ends were 2 bases for V and 0 bases for J; bases not matched to a gene: 5. Germline V lookup: CDR1 SGHRS, CDR2 YFSETQ. The CDR3 protein is CASSFDRASSYEQYF. The CDR3 coding sequence is TGCGCCAGCAGCTTCGACAGGGCTAGCTCCTACGAGCAGTACTTC.

The V and J genes are TRBV18 and TRBJ1-1; perhaps TRBD1 as D (5 bases). Germline V gene data show CDR1 as KGHSH and CDR2 as LQKENI. This CDR3 has 13 amino acids. V was trimmed by 1 base and J by 5 bases, leaving 8 bases between them. This chain's CDR3 is CASSPRTKTEAFF. CDR3 bases: TGTGCCAGCTCACCACGGACAAAAACTGAAGCTTTCTTT.

This clone was recorded once. This chain links TRBV6-4 with TRBJ1-2; TRBD1 agrees at 8 bases. The CDR3 contains 15 residues. V was pared by 3 bases and J by 4 bases, with 7 bases of the junction left unmatched. Germline V gene sequence: CDR1 MRHNA, CDR2 SNTAGT. CDR3 in DNA: TGTGCCAGCAGTGAGGTCGCAGGGGGCTTCTATGGCTACACCTTC. Protein sequence: CASSEVAGGFYGYTF.

V and J are TRBV6-9 and TRBJ1-1; D perhaps matches TRBD1 (5 bases). CDR3 length: 14 amino acids. Trimming left V 6 bases short and J 1 base short, with 12 bases between. Germline V lookup: CDR1 MNHGY, CDR2 SVAAGI. The CDR3 sequence is CASRLTEQNTEAFF. The CDR3 coding sequence is TGTGCCAGCAGGCTGACAGAACAGAACACTGAAGCTTTCTTT.

This chain connects TRBV5-6 to TRBJ2-7; TRBD2 is a possible D gene (5 bases). Germline-derived CDR1 and CDR2 are SGHDT and YYEEEE. V was trimmed by 3 bases and J by 7 bases, leaving 17 bases between them. The CDR3 covers 14 residues. The CDR3 DNA reads TGTGCCAGCAGCTACGTACTGGAGGAAGGGGAGCAGTACTTC. Protein sequence: CASSYVLEEGEQYF.

This chain joins TRBV29-1 and TRBJ1-2, with D possibly TRBD1 on 5 matching bases. Trimming cost V 6 bases and J 0 bases, with 11 bases left between them. Germline loops: CDR1 SQVTM, CDR2 ANQGSEA. The CDR3 length is 13 residues. Here the CDR3 DNA reads TGCAGCGTCCAGGGTCTTCCTAACTATGGCTACACCTTC. This sequence encodes CSVQGLPNYGYTF.

This clone came up once. The V and J genes are TRBV19 and TRBJ2-5; D unclear. Germline lookup yields CDR1 LNHDA and CDR2 SQIVND (reference sequence). The CDR3 loop spans 14 amino acids. The V and J ends lost 1 base and 2 bases respectively, with 8 bases between them. CDR3 DNA: TGTGCCAGTAGTATAGTGGTACAGCAAGAGACCCAGTACTTC. Translating it yields CASSIVVQQETQYF.

The chain joins TRBV15 to TRBJ2-5; D unclear. This CDR3 is built from 14 residues. Trimming removed 5 bases from V and 5 bases from J, with 15 bases in between. Germline CDR1 LNHNV, CDR2 YYDKDF (reference sequence). The CDR3 protein is CATSFLGYSETQYF. Here the CDR3 DNA reads TGTGCCACCAGCTTTCTAGGTTATTCGGAGACCCAGTACTTC.

The V and J genes are TRBV6-1 and TRBJ2-3; 10 bases map to TRBD2. The germline CDR1 and CDR2 sequences are MNHNS and SASEGT. The CDR3 runs to 14 residues. V was pared by 6 bases and J by 0 bases, with 0 bases of the junction left unmatched. The CDR3 region has the DNA TGTGCCAGCAGGACTAGCGGGAGCACAGATACGCAGTATTTT. Amino acids: CASRTSGSTDTQYF.

V gene TRBV28 combines with J gene TRBJ2-2; tentatively, D is TRBD1 (5 bases). CDR3 size: 15 residues. V lost 3 bases, J lost 4 bases, and 12 bases lay in between. Germline lookup yields CDR1 MDHEN and CDR2 SYDVKM. The CDR3 reads CASSLSRALTGELFF. The CDR3 region has the DNA TGTGCCAGCAGTTTGTCCAGGGCTCTCACCGGGGAGCTGTTTTTT.

The rearrangement uses TRBV30 and TRBJ2-1; D gene unclear. Germline CDR1 is GTSNPN and CDR2 is SVGIG (reference sequence). The CDR3 length is 12 residues. V dropped 1 base and J dropped 7 bases, with 8 bases sitting between them. CDR3 nucleotide sequence: TGTGCCTGGAGTGGTGGGCCTAATGAGCAGTTCTTC. This codes for CAWSGGPNEQFF. Using reference TRBV30 and TRBJ2-1 for the parts outside the CDR3, the full variable domain is SQTIHQWPATLVQPVGSPLSLECTVEGTSNPNLYWYRQAAGRGLQLLFYSVGIGQISSEVPQNLSASRPQDRQFILSSKKLLLSDSGFYLCAWSGGPNEQFFGPGTRLTVL.